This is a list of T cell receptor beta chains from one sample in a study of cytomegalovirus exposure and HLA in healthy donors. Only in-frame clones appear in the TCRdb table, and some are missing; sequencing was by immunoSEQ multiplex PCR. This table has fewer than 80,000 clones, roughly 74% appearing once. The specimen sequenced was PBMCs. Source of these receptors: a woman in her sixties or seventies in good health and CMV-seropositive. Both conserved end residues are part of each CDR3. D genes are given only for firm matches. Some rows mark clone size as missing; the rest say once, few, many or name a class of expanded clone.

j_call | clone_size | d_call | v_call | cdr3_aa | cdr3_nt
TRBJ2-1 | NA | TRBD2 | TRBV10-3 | CAIATSSSGGFDEQFF | TGTGCCATTGCCACTTCTTCTAGCGGGGGGTTTGATGAGCAGTTCTTC
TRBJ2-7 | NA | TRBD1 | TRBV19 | CASTIPGGTTWYF | TGTGCCAGTACCATCCCAGGGGGTACTACGTGGTACTTC
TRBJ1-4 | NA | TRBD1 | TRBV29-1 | CSVPGQGIEKLFF | TGCAGCGTACCGGGACAGGGGATTGAAAAACTGTTTTTT
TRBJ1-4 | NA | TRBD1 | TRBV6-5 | CASSYSPGQGREKLFF | TGTGCCAGCAGTTACTCACCGGGACAGGGCCGTGAAAAACTGTTTTTT
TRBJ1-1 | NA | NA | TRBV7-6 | CASSPGGSGGATEAFF | TGTGCCAGCAGCCCCGGGGGATCCGGGGGGGCAACTGAAGCTTTCTTT
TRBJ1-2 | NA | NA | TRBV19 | CASSNGAAGYTF | TGTGCCAGTAGTAATGGGGCAGCTGGCTACACCTTC
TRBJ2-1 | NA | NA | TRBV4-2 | CASSQDQDEQFF | TGTGCCAGCAGCCAAGATCAGGATGAGCAGTTCTTC
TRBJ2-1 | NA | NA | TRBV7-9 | CASSLMGEYNEQFF | TGTGCCAGCAGCTTAATGGGAGAATACAATGAGCAGTTCTTC
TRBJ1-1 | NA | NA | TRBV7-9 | CASSSTGGIVNTEAFF | TGTGCCAGCAGCTCGACAGGCGGAATTGTCAACACTGAAGCTTTCTTT
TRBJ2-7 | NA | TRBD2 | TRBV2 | CASTVYWGGSYEQYF | TGTGCCAGCACTGTCTATTGGGGGGGTTCCTACGAGCAGTACTTC
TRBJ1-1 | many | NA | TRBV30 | CAWSVQEWTEAFF | TGTGCCTGGAGTGTACAGGAGTGGACTGAAGCTTTCTTT
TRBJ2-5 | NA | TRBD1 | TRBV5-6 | CASSPGQGSQETQYF | TGTGCCAGCAGCCCGGGACAGGGAAGTCAAGAGACCCAGTACTTC
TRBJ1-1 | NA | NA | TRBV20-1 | CSALGQTEAFF | TGCAGTGCTCTCGGACAGACTGAAGCTTTCTTT
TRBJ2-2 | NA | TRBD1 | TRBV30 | CAWRLQGAGELFF | TGTGCCTGGAGGCTGCAGGGGGCCGGGGAGCTGTTTTTT
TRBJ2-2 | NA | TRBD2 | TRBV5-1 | CASGRESGELFF | TGCGCCAGCGGGCGGGAGTCCGGGGAGCTGTTTTTT
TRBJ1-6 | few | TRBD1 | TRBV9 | CASRGSRGSPLHF | TGTGCCAGCAGAGGCTCCAGGGGGTCACCCCTCCACTTT
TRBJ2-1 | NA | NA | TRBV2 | CASGVPTSGGNEQFF | TGTGCCAGCGGGGTTCCGACTAGTGGGGGCAATGAGCAGTTCTTC
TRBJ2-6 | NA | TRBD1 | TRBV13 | CASSHGTGARSGANVLTF | TGTGCCAGCAGTCATGGGACAGGGGCCCGCTCTGGGGCCAACGTCCTGACTTTC
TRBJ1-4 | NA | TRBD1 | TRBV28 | CASSFETGGNEKLFF | TGTGCCAGCAGCTTTGAGACAGGGGGGAATGAAAAACTGTTTTTT
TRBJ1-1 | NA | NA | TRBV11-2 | CASSSTGGEAFF | TGTGCCAGCAGCTCGACGGGAGGCGAAGCTTTCTTT
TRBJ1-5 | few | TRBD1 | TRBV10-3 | CAISTGTGINQPQHF | TGTGCCATCAGTACCGGGACAGGGATCAATCAGCCCCAGCATTTT
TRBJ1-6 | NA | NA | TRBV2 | CASSGLTGSNSPLHF | TGTGCCAGCAGTGGGCTAACAGGGAGTAATTCACCCCTCCACTTT